This is a list of T cell receptor beta chains from one sample in a study of T cells in Graves' hyperthyroidism and ophthalmopathy. MiXCR, run by TCRdb on the multiplex PCR reads, gives a single entry per CDR3 protein. The table lists about 540,000 distinct CDR3 sequences, approximately 44% of them singletons. The sample taken for sequencing was peripheral blood or thyroid tissue (not recorded which). All receptors come from a woman aged 18-29 years with Graves' hyperthyroidism. CDR3s include the opening cysteine and the closing phenylalanine or tryptophan. A D gene is named only where the DNA matches it firmly. For some rows the clone size is stated as once, few or many, or as a class when expanded; others skip it.

j_gene: TRBJ1-3
v_gene: TRBV7-9
d_gene: NA
abundance: many
len: 13
CDR3aa: CASSFVSGNTIYF
CDR3nt: TGTGCCAGCAGTTTTGTCTCTGGAAACACCATATATTTT

j_gene: TRBJ1-6
v_gene: TRBV7-9
d_gene: TRBD1
abundance: many
len: 13
CDR3aa: CASSRDRDSPLHF
CDR3nt: TGTGCCAGCAGCAGGGACAGGGATTCACCCCTCCACTTT

j_gene: TRBJ1-4
v_gene: TRBV7-9
d_gene: TRBD1
abundance: many
len: 14
CDR3aa: CASSTGQLPGKLFF
CDR3nt: TGTGCCAGCAGCACGGGACAGCTTCCTGGAAAACTGTTTTTT

j_gene: TRBJ2-1
v_gene: TRBV12-3/TRBV12-4
d_gene: NA
abundance: NA
len: 13
CDR3aa: CASSPRLGNEQFF
CDR3nt: TGTGCCAGCAGTCCCCGACTGGGAAATGAGCAGTTCTTC

j_gene: TRBJ1-5
v_gene: TRBV2
d_gene: NA
abundance: many
len: 11
CDR3aa: CASKGSSAQHF
CDR3nt: TGTGCCAGCAAAGGTTCGTCGGCCCAGCATTTT

j_gene: TRBJ2-5
v_gene: TRBV20-1
d_gene: TRBD2
abundance: NA
len: 13
CDR3aa: CSPKAGVGETQYF
CDR3nt: TGCAGTCCGAAAGCGGGAGTAGGAGAGACCCAGTACTTC

j_gene: TRBJ1-2
v_gene: TRBV25-1
d_gene: NA
abundance: NA
len: 15
CDR3aa: CASSARDTKNYGYTF
CDR3nt: TGTGCCAGCAGTGCTAGGGACACCAAGAACTATGGCTACACCTTC

j_gene: TRBJ2-2
v_gene: TRBV6-5
d_gene: TRBD1
abundance: many
len: 15
CDR3aa: CASSRQGVVTGELFF
CDR3nt: TGTGCCAGCAGTCGACAGGGGGTTGTCACCGGGGAGCTGTTTTTT

j_gene: TRBJ2-4
v_gene: TRBV7-2
d_gene: NA
abundance: NA
len: 13
CDR3aa: CASSQEFLDIQYF
CDR3nt: TGTGCCAGCAGCCAAGAGTTCTTGGACATTCAGTACTTC

j_gene: TRBJ2-7
v_gene: TRBV10-3
d_gene: TRBD1
abundance: many
len: 17
CDR3aa: CAISDPKNTGGPYEQYF
CDR3nt: TGTGCCATCAGTGATCCGAAAAATACAGGGGGGCCCTACGAGCAGTACTTC

j_gene: TRBJ2-2
v_gene: TRBV2
d_gene: TRBD1
abundance: once
len: 14
CDR3aa: CASSDGDRAAELFF
CDR3nt: TGTGCCAGCAGTGACGGAGACAGGGCGGCGGAGCTGTTTTTT

j_gene: TRBJ2-7
v_gene: TRBV7-6
d_gene: NA
abundance: many
len: 15
CDR3aa: CASSPKVGGGYEQYF
CDR3nt: TGTGCCAGCAGCCCAAAGGTCGGCGGAGGGTACGAGCAGTACTTC

j_gene: TRBJ2-7
v_gene: TRBV29-1
d_gene: TRBD2
abundance: many
len: 12
CDR3aa: CSGLAGPDEQYF
CDR3nt: TGCAGTGGACTAGCGGGACCCGACGAGCAGTACTTC

j_gene: TRBJ1-5
v_gene: TRBV18
d_gene: NA
abundance: many
len: 16
CDR3aa: CASSPRAGDRNQPQHF
CDR3nt: TGTGCCAGCTCACCACGGGCAGGGGATAGGAATCAGCCCCAGCATTTT

j_gene: TRBJ2-7
v_gene: TRBV7-9
d_gene: NA
abundance: NA
len: 12
CDR3aa: CASSHSEYEQYF
CDR3nt: TGTGCCAGCAGCCATTCGGAGTACGAGCAGTACTTC

j_gene: TRBJ2-5
v_gene: TRBV29-1
d_gene: TRBD1
abundance: NA
len: 12
CDR3aa: CSATGGWETQYF
CDR3nt: TGCAGCGCGACAGGGGGCTGGGAGACCCAGTACTTC

j_gene: TRBJ1-3
v_gene: TRBV2
d_gene: NA
abundance: NA
len: 15
CDR3aa: CASRPGDSSGNTIYF
CDR3nt: TGTGCCAGCAGGCCGGGAGATAGTTCTGGAAACACCATATATTTT

j_gene: TRBJ2-5
v_gene: TRBV25-1
d_gene: TRBD1
abundance: NA
len: 13
CDR3aa: CASSARDRETQYF
CDR3nt: TGTGCCAGCAGTGCCCGGGACAGAGAGACCCAGTACTTC

j_gene: TRBJ2-1
v_gene: TRBV24-1
d_gene: TRBD2
abundance: NA
len: 13
CDR3aa: CATRGSGKDEQFF
CDR3nt: TGTGCCACGCGGGGGAGCGGGAAGGATGAGCAGTTCTTC

j_gene: TRBJ2-7
v_gene: TRBV7-2
d_gene: NA
abundance: many
len: 15
CDR3aa: CASSLELAESYEQYF
CDR3nt: TGTGCCAGCAGCTTAGAGTTAGCGGAGAGTTACGAGCAGTACTTC

j_gene: TRBJ2-5
v_gene: TRBV15
d_gene: NA
abundance: many
len: 16
CDR3aa: CATSTSAGFESETQYF
CDR3nt: TGTGCCACCAGCACCTCGGCAGGATTCGAATCGGAGACCCAGTACTTC

j_gene: TRBJ2-7
v_gene: TRBV2
d_gene: NA
abundance: many
len: 15
CDR3aa: CASSPRVRLIYEQYF
CDR3nt: TGTGCCAGCAGTCCCCGTGTCCGGTTGATCTACGAGCAGTACTTC

j_gene: TRBJ2-7
v_gene: TRBV15
d_gene: TRBD2
abundance: many
len: 14
CDR3aa: CATSRGTSSYEQYF
CDR3nt: TGTGCCACCAGCAGAGGGACTAGCTCCTACGAGCAGTACTTC

j_gene: TRBJ1-2
v_gene: TRBV12-3/TRBV12-4
d_gene: NA
abundance: many
len: 13
CDR3aa: CASRTVRGYGYTF
CDR3nt: TGTGCCAGCAGGACGGTGAGGGGCTATGGCTACACCTTC

j_gene: TRBJ1-1
v_gene: TRBV6-1
d_gene: TRBD1
abundance: NA
len: 13
CDR3aa: CAGGQGMNTEAFF
CDR3nt: TGTGCCGGCGGACAGGGGATGAACACTGAAGCTTTCTTT

j_gene: TRBJ2-7
v_gene: TRBV4-1
d_gene: TRBD1
abundance: many
len: 16
CDR3aa: CASSQETGVRSYEQYF
CDR3nt: TGCGCCAGCAGCCAAGAAACAGGGGTCCGCTCCTACGAGCAGTACTTC

j_gene: TRBJ2-7
v_gene: TRBV12-5
d_gene: NA
abundance: NA
len: 12
CDR3aa: CASGWGLGLPIF
CDR3nt: TGTGCTAGTGGTTGGGGGTTGGGCCTACCTATTTTC

j_gene: TRBJ2-5
v_gene: TRBV5-4
d_gene: TRBD2
abundance: NA
len: 16
CDR3aa: CASSSGTSRVQETQYF
CDR3nt: TGTGCCAGCAGCTCGGGGACTAGCAGAGTCCAAGAGACCCAGTACTTC

j_gene: TRBJ1-1
v_gene: TRBV11-2
d_gene: NA
abundance: many
len: 11
CDR3aa: CASSPQTEAFF
CDR3nt: TGTGCCAGCAGCCCTCAGACTGAAGCTTTCTTT

j_gene: TRBJ2-5
v_gene: TRBV24-1
d_gene: NA
abundance: many
len: 12
CDR3aa: CATSDTKETQYF
CDR3nt: TGTGCCACCAGTGACACGAAAGAGACCCAGTACTTC

j_gene: TRBJ1-1
v_gene: TRBV6-4
d_gene: NA
abundance: many
len: 17
CDR3aa: CASSVEVRGIVNTEAFF
CDR3nt: TGTGCCAGCAGTGTAGAGGTCAGGGGAATCGTGAACACTGAAGCTTTCTTT

j_gene: TRBJ1-1
v_gene: TRBV15
d_gene: NA
abundance: many
len: 14
CDR3aa: CATSREYRNTEAFF
CDR3nt: TGTGCCACCAGCAGAGAATACAGAAACACTGAAGCTTTCTTT

j_gene: TRBJ1-3
v_gene: TRBV12-3/TRBV12-4
d_gene: NA
abundance: many
len: 12
CDR3aa: CASRLFGNTIYF
CDR3nt: TGTGCCAGCAGACTATTTGGAAACACCATATATTTT

j_gene: TRBJ2-2
v_gene: TRBV29-1
d_gene: TRBD2
abundance: many
len: 11
CDR3aa: CSVGEGGELFF
CDR3nt: TGCAGCGTTGGGGAGGGTGGGGAGCTGTTTTTT

j_gene: TRBJ2-1
v_gene: TRBV7-8
d_gene: NA
abundance: once
len: 15
CDR3aa: CASTVPRSSYNEQFF
CDR3nt: TGTGCCAGCACCGTCCCGCGGAGCTCCTACAATGAGCAGTTCTTC

j_gene: TRBJ2-3
v_gene: TRBV20-1
d_gene: TRBD2
abundance: NA
len: 14
CDR3aa: CSASRGGETDTQYF
CDR3nt: TGCAGTGCTTCCCGGGGGGGAGAAACAGATACGCAGTATTTT

j_gene: TRBJ2-7
v_gene: TRBV7-9
d_gene: NA
abundance: many
len: 15
CDR3aa: CASSLGRRPSYEQYF
CDR3nt: TGTGCCAGCAGCTTGGGCAGGCGTCCTTCCTACGAGCAGTACTTC

j_gene: TRBJ1-1
v_gene: TRBV20-1
d_gene: NA
abundance: NA
len: 15
CDR3aa: CSAAPLGAWYTEAFF
CDR3nt: TGCAGTGCCGCCCCATTGGGGGCCTGGTACACTGAAGCTTTCTTT

j_gene: TRBJ1-2
v_gene: TRBV2
d_gene: TRBD1
abundance: many
len: 14
CDR3aa: CASRDRSSNYGYTF
CDR3nt: TGTGCCAGCAGGGACAGGAGCTCTAACTATGGCTACACCTTC

j_gene: TRBJ1-5
v_gene: TRBV9
d_gene: TRBD1
abundance: NA
len: 15
CDR3aa: CASSREDRGNQPQHF
CDR3nt: TGTGCCAGCAGCCGAGAGGACAGGGGTAATCAGCCCCAGCATTTT

j_gene: TRBJ1-4
v_gene: TRBV7-2
d_gene: NA
abundance: many
len: 15
CDR3aa: CASSLEGPTNEKLFF
CDR3nt: TGTGCCAGCAGCTTAGAAGGGCCAACTAATGAAAAACTGTTTTTT

j_gene: TRBJ1-2
v_gene: TRBV5-8
d_gene: NA
abundance: many
len: 14
CDR3aa: CASSLWGGYYGYTF
CDR3nt: TGTGCCAGCAGCTTATGGGGGGGTTACTATGGCTACACCTTC

j_gene: TRBJ2-7
v_gene: TRBV2
d_gene: TRBD2
abundance: once
len: 15
CDR3aa: CATRLAGLNTGEQYF
CDR3nt: TGTGCCACCAGACTAGCGGGATTGAACACCGGGGAGCAGTACTTC

j_gene: TRBJ2-5
v_gene: TRBV14
d_gene: NA
abundance: many
len: 14
CDR3aa: CASSQLGGQETQYF
CDR3nt: TGTGCCAGCAGCCAATTGGGAGGCCAAGAGACCCAGTACTTC

j_gene: TRBJ2-7
v_gene: TRBV19
d_gene: TRBD2
abundance: many
len: 15
CDR3aa: CASSSPGLTAYEQYF
CDR3nt: TGTGCCAGTAGTAGCCCGGGACTAACCGCCTACGAGCAGTACTTC

j_gene: TRBJ1-5
v_gene: TRBV29-1
d_gene: NA
abundance: NA
len: 12
CDR3aa: CSSNSGVEPQHF
CDR3nt: TGCAGCAGTAATTCCGGGGTGGAGCCCCAGCATTTT

j_gene: TRBJ1-4
v_gene: TRBV4-3
d_gene: TRBD1
abundance: NA
len: 16
CDR3aa: CASSQDRTGAWEKLFF
CDR3nt: TGCGCCAGCAGCCAAGATAGGACAGGGGCTTGGGAAAAACTGTTTTTT

j_gene: TRBJ1-1
v_gene: TRBV20-1
d_gene: NA
abundance: NA
len: 12
CDR3aa: CSASTDRLEAFF
CDR3nt: TGCAGTGCTAGTACGGACAGACTTGAAGCTTTCTTT

j_gene: TRBJ1-5
v_gene: TRBV10-3
d_gene: NA
abundance: NA
len: 15
CDR3aa: CAISVASGRYETQHF
CDR3nt: TGTGCCATCAGTGTCGCTAGCGGGAGATACGAGACCCAGCATTTT

j_gene: TRBJ1-5
v_gene: TRBV12-3/TRBV12-4
d_gene: TRBD1
abundance: many
len: 17
CDR3aa: CASSFPPGTGANQPQHF
CDR3nt: TGTGCCAGCAGTTTTCCTCCCGGGACAGGGGCCAATCAGCCCCAGCATTTT